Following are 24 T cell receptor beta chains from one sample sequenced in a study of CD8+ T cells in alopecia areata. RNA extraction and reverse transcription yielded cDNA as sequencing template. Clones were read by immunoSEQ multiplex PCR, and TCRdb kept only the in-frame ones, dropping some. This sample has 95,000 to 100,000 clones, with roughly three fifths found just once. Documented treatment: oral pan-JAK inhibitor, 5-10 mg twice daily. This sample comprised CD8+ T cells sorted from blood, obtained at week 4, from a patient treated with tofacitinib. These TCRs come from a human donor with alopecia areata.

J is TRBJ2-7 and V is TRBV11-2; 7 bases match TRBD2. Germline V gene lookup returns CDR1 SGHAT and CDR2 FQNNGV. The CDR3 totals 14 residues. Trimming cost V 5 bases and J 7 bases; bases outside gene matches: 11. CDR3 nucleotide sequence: TGTGCCAGCAGCCCTTCTAGCGGCCTGCTGGAGCAGTACTTC. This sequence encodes CASSPSSGLLEQYF.

CDR3 protein: CASSLGLAGGPVETQYF. The CDR3 nucleotides read TGTGCCAGCAGCCTCGGACTAGCGGGGGGGCCGGTAGAGACCCAGTACTTC. The V and J genes are TRBV7-2 and TRBJ2-5; 15 nucleotides align to TRBD2. The germline CDR1 and CDR2 sequences are SGHTA and FQGNSA. The CDR3 spans 17 residues. Trimming cost V 5 bases and J 4 bases; bases outside gene matches: 8.

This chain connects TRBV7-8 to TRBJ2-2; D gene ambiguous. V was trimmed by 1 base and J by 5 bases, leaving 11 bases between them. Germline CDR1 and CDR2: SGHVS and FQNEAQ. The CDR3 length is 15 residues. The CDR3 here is CASSLDMVGTGELFF. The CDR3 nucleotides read TGTGCCAGCAGCTTAGATATGGTGGGGACCGGGGAGCTGTTTTTT.

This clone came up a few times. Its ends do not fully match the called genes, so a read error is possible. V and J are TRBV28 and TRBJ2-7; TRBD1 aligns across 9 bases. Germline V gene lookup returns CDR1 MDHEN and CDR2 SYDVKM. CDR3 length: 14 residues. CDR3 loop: CASTLRDREAPAHF. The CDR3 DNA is TGTGCCAGCACCCTCCGGGACAGGGAGGCCCCGGCCCATTTC.

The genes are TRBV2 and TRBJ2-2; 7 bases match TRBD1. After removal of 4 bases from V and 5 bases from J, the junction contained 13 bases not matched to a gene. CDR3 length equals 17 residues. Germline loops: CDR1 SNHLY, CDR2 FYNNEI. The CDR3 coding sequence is TGTGCCAGCAGTGCCTTAGTTGCAGGGGGTCGTACCGGGGAGCTGTTTTTT. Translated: CASSALVAGGRTGELFF.

CDR3 sequence reads: CASSQETLAGMADTQYF. The CDR3, as DNA: TGCGCCAGCAGCCAAGAAACGCTAGCGGGAATGGCAGATACGCAGTATTTT. The chain employs TRBV4-3 and TRBJ2-3; 9 nucleotides align to TRBD2. CDR3 size: 17 residues. The germline CDR1 and CDR2 sequences are LGHNA and YSLEER. V was clipped by 0 bases and J by 4 bases; unmatched bases: 8.

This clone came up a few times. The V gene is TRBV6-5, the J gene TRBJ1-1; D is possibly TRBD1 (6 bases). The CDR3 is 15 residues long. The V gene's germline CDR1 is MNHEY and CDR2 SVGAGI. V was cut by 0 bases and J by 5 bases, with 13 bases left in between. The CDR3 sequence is CASSYSITGKTEAFF. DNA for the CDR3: TGTGCCAGCAGTTACTCGATAACAGGGAAAACTGAAGCTTTCTTT.

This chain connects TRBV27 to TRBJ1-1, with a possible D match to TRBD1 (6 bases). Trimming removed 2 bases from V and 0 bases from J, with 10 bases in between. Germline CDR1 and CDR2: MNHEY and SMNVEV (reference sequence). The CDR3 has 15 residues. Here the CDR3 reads CASSLGGPMNTEAFF. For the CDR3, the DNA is TGTGCCAGCAGTTTAGGGGGGCCTATGAACACTGAAGCTTTCTTT.

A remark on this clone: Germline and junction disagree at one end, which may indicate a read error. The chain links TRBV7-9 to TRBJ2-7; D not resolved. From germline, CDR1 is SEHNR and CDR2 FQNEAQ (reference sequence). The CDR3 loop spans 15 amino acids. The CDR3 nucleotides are TGCGCCAGCAGCCAAGTGACGGATAGCTCCTACGAGCAGTACTTC. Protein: CASSQVTDSSYEQYF.

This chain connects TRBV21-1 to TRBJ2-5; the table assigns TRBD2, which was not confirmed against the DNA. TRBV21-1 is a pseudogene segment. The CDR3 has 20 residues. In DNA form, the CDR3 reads TGTGCCAGCAGCAAAGAGGAGGGGGGGGCAGCAGGAAGGCCTAGGGAGACCCAGTACTTC. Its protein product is CASSKEEGGAAGRPRETQYF.

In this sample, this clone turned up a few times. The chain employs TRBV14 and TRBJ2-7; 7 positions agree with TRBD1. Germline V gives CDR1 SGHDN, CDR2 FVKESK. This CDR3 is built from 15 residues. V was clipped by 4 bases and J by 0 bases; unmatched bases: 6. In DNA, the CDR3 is TGTGCCAGCAGCCGAGGGACAGACTACTCCTACGAGCAGTACTTC. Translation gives CASSRGTDYSYEQYF.

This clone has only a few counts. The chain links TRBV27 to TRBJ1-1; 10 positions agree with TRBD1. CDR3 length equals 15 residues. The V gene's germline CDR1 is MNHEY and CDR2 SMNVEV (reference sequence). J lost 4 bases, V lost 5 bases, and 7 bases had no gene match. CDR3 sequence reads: CASSLLGDRGTEAFF. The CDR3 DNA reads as TGTGCCAGCAGTCTCCTCGGGGACAGGGGCACTGAAGCTTTCTTT.

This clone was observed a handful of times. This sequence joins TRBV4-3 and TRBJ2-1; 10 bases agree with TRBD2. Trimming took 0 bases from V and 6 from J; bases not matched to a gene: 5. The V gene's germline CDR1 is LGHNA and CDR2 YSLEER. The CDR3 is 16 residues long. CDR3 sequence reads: CASSQDRLAGVNEQFF. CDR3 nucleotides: TGCGCCAGCAGCCAAGATCGGCTAGCGGGGGTCAATGAGCAGTTCTTC.

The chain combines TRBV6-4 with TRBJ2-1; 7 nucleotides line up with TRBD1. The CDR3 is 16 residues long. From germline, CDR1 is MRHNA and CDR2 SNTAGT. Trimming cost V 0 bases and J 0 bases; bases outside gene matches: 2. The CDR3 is CASSDSGTDSYNEQFF. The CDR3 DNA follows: TGTGCCAGCAGTGACTCAGGGACAGACTCCTACAATGAGCAGTTCTTC.

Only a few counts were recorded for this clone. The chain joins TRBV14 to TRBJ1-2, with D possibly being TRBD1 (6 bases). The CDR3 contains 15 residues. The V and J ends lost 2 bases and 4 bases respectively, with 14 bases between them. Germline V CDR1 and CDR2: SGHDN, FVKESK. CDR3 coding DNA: TGTGCCAGCAGCCAACTATTACAGGGAACCTATGGCTACACCTTC. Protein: CASSQLLQGTYGYTF.

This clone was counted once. CDR3 sequence reads: CASSLTLVSPYSGRDTDTQYF. As DNA, the CDR3 is TGTGCCAGCAGCTTAACTCTGGTGTCCCCTTATAGCGGGAGGGACACAGATACGCAGTATTTT. The V and J genes are TRBV7-3 and TRBJ2-3; TRBD2 agrees at 11 bases. The V and J ends lost 0 bases and 2 bases, in that order; junction bases with no gene match: 16. CDR1 is SGHTA, CDR2 FQGTGA, per germline. The CDR3 has 21 amino acids.

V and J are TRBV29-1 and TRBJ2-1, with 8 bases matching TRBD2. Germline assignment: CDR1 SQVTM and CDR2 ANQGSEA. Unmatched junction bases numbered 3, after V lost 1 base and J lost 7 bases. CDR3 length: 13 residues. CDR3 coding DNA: TGCAGCGTTGAAGGGCGGGAGGCGAATGAGCAGTTCTTC. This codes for CSVEGREANEQFF.

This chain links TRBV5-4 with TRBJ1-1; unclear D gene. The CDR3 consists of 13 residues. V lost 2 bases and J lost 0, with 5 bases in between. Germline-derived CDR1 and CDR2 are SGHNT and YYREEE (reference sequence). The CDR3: CASSFGLNTEAFF. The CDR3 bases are TGTGCCAGCAGCTTCGGACTGAACACTGAAGCTTTCTTT.

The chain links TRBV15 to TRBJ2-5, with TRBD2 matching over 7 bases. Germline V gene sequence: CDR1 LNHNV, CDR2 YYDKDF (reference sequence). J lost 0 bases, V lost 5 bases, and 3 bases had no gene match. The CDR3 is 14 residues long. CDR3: CATSLAAYQETQYF. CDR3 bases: TGTGCCACCAGCCTAGCGGCGTACCAAGAGACCCAGTACTTC.

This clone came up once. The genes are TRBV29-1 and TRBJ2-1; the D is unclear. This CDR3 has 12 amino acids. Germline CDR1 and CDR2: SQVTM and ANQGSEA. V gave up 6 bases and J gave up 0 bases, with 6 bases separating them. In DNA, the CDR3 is TGCAGCGTGGATTACTCCTACAATGAGCAGTTCTTC. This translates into CSVDYSYNEQFF.

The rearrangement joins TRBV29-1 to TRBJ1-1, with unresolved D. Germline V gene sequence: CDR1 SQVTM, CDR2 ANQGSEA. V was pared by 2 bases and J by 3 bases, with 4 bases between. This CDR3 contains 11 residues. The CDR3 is CSVEKDTEAFF. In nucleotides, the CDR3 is TGCAGCGTTGAAAAGGACACTGAAGCTTTCTTT. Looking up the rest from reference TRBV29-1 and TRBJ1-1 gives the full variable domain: SAVISQKPSRDICQRGTSLTIQCQVDSQVTMMFWYRQQPGQSLTLIATANQGSEATYESGFVIDKFPISRPNLTFSTLTVSNMSPEDSSIYLCSVEKDTEAFFGQGTRLTVV.

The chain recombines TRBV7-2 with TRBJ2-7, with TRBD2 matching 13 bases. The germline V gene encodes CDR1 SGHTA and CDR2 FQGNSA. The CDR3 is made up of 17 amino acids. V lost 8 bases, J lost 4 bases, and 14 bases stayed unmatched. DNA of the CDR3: TGTGCCAGCGGGTCCGGGACTAGCGGGGTGGTTTTTTACGAGCAGTACTTC. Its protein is CASGSGTSGVVFYEQYF.

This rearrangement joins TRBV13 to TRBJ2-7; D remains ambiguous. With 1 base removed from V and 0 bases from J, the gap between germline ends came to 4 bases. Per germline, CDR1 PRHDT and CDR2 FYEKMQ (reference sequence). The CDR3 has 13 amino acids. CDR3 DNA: TGTGCCAGCAGCTTAGCGAGCTCCTACGAGCAGTACTTC. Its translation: CASSLASSYEQYF. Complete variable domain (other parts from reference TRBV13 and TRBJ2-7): AAGVIQSPRHLIKEKRETATLKCYPIPRHDTVYWYQQGPGQDPQFLISFYEKMQSDKGSIPDRFSAQQFSDYHSELNMSSLELGDSALYFCASSLASSYEQYFGPGTRLTVT.

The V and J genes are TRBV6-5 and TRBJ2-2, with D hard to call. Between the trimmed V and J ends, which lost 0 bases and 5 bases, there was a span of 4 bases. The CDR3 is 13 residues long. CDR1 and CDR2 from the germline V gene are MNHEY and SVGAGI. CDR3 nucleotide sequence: TGTGCCAGCAGTTACTCCGGGACCGGGGAGCTGTTTTTT. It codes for CASSYSGTGELFF.